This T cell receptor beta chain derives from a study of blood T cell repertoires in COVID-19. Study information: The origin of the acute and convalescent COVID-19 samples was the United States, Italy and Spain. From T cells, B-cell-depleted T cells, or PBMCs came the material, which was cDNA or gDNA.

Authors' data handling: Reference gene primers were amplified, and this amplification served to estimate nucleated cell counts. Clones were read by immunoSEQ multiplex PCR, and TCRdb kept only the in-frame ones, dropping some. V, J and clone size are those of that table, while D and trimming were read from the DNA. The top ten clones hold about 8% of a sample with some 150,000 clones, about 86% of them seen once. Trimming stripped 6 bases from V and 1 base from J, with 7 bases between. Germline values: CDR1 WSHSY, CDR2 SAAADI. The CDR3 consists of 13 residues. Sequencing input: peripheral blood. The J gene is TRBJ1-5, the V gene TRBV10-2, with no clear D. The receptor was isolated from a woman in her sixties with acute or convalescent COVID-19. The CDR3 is CASRVESNQPQHF. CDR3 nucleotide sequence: TGCGCCAGCAGGGTCGAGAGCAATCAGCCCCAGCATTTT.